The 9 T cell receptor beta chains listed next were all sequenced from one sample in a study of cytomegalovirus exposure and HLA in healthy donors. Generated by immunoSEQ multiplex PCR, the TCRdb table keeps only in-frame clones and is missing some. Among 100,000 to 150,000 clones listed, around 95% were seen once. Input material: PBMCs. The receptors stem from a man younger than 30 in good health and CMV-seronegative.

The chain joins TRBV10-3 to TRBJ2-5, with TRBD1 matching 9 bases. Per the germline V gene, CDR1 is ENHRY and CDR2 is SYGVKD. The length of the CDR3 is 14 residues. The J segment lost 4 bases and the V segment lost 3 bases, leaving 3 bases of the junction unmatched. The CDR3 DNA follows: TGTGCCATCAGTGATATGACAGGGGGAGAGACCCAGTACTTC. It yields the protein CAISDMTGGETQYF.

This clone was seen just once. The CDR3 loop reads CASSAGGTGYKQYF. The DNA of the CDR3 is TGCGCCAGCAGCGCCGGAGGGACAGGGTATAAGCAGTACTTC. The chain joins TRBV4-1 to TRBJ2-7; 9 nucleotides align to TRBD1. This CDR3 spans 14 amino acids. CDR1 and CDR2 (germline): MGHRA, YSYEKL. V dropped 5 bases and J dropped 8; count of bases not matched to a gene: 10.

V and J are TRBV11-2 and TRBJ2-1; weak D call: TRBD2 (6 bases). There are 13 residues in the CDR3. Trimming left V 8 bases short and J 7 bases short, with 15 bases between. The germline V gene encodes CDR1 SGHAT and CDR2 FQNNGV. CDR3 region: CASSGRGINEQFF. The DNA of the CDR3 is TGTGCCAGCTCGGGCCGGGGGATAAATGAGCAGTTCTTC.

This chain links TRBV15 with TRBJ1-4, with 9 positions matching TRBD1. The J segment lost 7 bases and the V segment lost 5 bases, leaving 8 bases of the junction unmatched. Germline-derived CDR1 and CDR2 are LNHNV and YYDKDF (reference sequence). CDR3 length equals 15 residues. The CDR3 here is CATSPRDRAAEKLFF. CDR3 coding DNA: TGTGCCACCAGCCCACGGGACAGGGCTGCTGAAAAACTGTTTTTT.

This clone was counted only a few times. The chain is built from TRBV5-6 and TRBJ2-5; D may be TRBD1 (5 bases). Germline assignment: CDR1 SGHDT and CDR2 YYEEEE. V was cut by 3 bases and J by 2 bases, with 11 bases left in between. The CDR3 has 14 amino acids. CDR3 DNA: TGTGCCAGCAGCTCCCGACAGCTTCAAGAGACCCAGTACTTC. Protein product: CASSSRQLQETQYF.

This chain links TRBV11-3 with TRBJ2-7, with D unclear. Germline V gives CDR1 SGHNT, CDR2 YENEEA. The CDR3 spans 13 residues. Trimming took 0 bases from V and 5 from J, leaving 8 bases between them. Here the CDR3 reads CASSLDPQNEQYF. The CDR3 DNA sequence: TGTGCCAGCAGCTTAGATCCGCAGAACGAGCAGTACTTC.

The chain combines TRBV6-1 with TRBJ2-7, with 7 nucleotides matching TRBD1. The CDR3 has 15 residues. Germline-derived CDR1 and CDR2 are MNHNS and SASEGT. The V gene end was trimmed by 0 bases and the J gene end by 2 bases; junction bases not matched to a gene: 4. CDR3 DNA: TGTGCCAGCAGTGAAGCGGGCAGGGGGACCTACGAGCAGTACTTC. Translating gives CASSEAGRGTYEQYF.

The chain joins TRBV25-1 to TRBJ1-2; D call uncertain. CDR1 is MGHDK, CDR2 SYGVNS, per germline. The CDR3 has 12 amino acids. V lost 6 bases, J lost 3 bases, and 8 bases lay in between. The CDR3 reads CASRGEDYGYTF. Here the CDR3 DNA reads TGTGCCAGCAGAGGTGAGGACTATGGCTACACCTTC.

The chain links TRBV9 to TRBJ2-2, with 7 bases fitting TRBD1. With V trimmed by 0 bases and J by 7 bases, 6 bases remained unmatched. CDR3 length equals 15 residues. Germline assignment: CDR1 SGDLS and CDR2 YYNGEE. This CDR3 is CASSVAGGAIGELFF. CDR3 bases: TGTGCCAGCAGCGTAGCAGGGGGAGCCATCGGGGAGCTGTTTTTT.